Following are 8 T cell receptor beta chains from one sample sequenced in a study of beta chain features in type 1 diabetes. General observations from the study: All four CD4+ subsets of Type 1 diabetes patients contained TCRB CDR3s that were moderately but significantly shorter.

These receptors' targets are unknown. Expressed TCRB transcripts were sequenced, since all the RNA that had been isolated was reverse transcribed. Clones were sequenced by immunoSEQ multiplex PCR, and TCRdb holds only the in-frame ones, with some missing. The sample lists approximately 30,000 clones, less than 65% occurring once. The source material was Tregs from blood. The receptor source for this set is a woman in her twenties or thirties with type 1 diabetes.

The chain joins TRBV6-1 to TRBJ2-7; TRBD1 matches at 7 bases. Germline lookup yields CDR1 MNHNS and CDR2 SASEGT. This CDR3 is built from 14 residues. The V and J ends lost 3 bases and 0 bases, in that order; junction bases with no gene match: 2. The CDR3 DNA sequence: TGTGCCAGCAGTGATCGGACAGGCTCCTACGAGCAGTACTTC. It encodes CASSDRTGSYEQYF.

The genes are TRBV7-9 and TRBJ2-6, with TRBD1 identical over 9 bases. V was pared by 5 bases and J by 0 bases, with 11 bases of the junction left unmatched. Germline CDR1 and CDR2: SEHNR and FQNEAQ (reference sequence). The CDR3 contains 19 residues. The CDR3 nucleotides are TGTGCCAGCAGCGTACGCCGCGGACAGGGGTCCTCTGGGGCCAACGTCCTGACTTTC. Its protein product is CASSVRRGQGSSGANVLTF.

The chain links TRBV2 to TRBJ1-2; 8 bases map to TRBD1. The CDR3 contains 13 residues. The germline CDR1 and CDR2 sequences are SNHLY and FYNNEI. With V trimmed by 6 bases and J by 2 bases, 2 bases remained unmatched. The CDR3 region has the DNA TGTGCCAGCAGGGACAGGGAAAACTATGGCTACACCTTC. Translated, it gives CASRDRENYGYTF.

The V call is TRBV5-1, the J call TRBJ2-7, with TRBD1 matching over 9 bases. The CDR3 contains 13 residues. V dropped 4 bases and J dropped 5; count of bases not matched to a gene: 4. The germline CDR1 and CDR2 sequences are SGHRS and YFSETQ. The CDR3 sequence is CASSTRDRDEQYF. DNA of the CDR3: TGCGCCAGCAGCACCCGGGACAGGGACGAGCAGTACTTC.

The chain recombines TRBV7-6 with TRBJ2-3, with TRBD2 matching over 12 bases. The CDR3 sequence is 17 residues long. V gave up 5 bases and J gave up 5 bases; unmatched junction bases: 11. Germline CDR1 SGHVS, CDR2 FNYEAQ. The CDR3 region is CASSGGTSGWWRDTQYF. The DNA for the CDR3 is TGTGCCAGCAGCGGGGGGACTAGCGGGTGGTGGAGAGATACGCAGTATTTT.

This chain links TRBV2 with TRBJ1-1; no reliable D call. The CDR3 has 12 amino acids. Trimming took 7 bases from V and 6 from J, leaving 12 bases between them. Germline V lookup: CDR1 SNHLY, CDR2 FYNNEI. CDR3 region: CASIREAAEAFF. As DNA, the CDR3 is TGTGCCAGCATTAGGGAGGCGGCTGAAGCTTTCTTT. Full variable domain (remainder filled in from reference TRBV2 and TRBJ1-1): EPEVTQTPSHQVTQMGQEVILRCVPISNHLYFYWYRQILGQKVEFLVSFYNNEISEKSEIFDDQFSVERPDGSNFTLKIRSTKLEDSAMYFCASIREAAEAFFGQGTRLTVV.

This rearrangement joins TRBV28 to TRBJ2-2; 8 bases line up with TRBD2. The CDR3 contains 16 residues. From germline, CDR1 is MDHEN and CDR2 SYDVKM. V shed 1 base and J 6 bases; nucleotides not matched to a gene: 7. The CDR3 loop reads CASSLLSGSGAGELFF. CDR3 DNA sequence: TGTGCCAGCAGTTTATTAAGCGGGAGCGGCGCCGGGGAGCTGTTTTTT.

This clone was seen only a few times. The CDR3 protein is CASTPGSLNTEAFF. CDR3 nucleotide sequence: TGTGCCAGCACCCCGGGAAGCCTGAACACTGAAGCTTTCTTT. The V and J genes are TRBV2 and TRBJ1-1, with D hard to call. CDR3 size: 14 residues. CDR1 SNHLY and CDR2 FYNNEI come from the germline V gene. V gave up 7 bases and J gave up 0 bases, with 12 bases separating them.